This T cell receptor (beta chain) is drawn from a study of radiation and T cells in renal cell carcinoma. Treatment: treatment-naive control, cytoreductive nephrectomy. The germline gives CDR1 GTSNPN, CDR2 SVGIG (reference sequence). The V and J ends lost 1 base and 4 bases respectively, with 7 bases between them. The CDR3 has 12 amino acids. The data were produced by immunoSEQ multiplex PCR, yet TCRdb's version contains in-frame clones alone and is incomplete. Here the sample spans 14,000 to 15,000 clones, around two thirds being singletons. The chain couples TRBV30 to TRBJ1-2; D gene unclear. The specimen comprised tumor tissue, sampled from a patient whose treatment was nephrectomy without radiotherapy. The receptor comes from a man aged 55-75 years with renal cell carcinoma. The CDR3 bases are TGTGCCTGGAGTGGGTATGCCTATGGCTACACCTTC. As protein: CAWSGYAYGYTF.